The subject of this entry is one T cell receptor beta chain. The data were taken from a study of siplizumab effects on memory and regulatory T cells. V gave up 10 bases and J gave up 2 bases, with 15 bases separating them. The germline V gene encodes CDR1 LNHDA and CDR2 SQIVND (reference sequence). The CDR3 extends over 14 amino acids. Sequencing was performed with immunoSEQ multiplex PCR; in TCRdb, only in-frame clones are kept and a portion is missing. Seen here are 120,000 or so clones, roughly 92% observed once, and the top ten hold approximately 1.3%. Sequences were obtained from CD4+ T cells sorted from blood. The clonotype was recovered from a human donor in good health. The J gene is TRBJ2-4, the V gene TRBV19; tentatively, D is TRBD2 (6 bases). The CDR3 protein is CANHGRESKNIQYF. The DNA for the CDR3 is TGTGCCAACCATGGCCGGGAGTCCAAAAACATTCAGTACTTC. Looking up the rest from reference TRBV19 and TRBJ2-4 gives the full variable domain: DGGITQSPKYLFRKEGQNVTLSCEQNLNHDAMYWYRQDPGQGLRLIYYSQIVNDFQKGDIAEGYSVSREKKESFPLTVTSAQKNPTAFYLCANHGRESKNIQYFGAGTRLSVL.